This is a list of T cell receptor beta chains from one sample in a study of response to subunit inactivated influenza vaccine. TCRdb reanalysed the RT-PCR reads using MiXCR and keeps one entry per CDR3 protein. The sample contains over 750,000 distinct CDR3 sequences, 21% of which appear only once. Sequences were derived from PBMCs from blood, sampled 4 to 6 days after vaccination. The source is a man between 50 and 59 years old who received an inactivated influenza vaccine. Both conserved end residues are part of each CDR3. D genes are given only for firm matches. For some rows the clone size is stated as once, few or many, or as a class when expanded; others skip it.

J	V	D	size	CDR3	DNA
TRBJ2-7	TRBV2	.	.	CASSEVTDRFTYEQYF	TGTGCCAGCAGTGAAGTAACTGACAGGTTCACCTACGAGCAGTACTTC
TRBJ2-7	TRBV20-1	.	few	CSASRGTDAYEQYF	TGCAGTGCTAGTAGAGGAACAGATGCCTACGAGCAGTACTTC
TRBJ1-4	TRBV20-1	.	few	CSASDNRGTNEKLFF	TGCAGTGCTAGTGACAACAGAGGAACTAATGAAAAACTGTTTTTT
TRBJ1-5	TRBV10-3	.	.	CAINRQVGEPQHF	TGTGCCATCAATCGGCAGGTGGGGGAGCCCCAGCATTTT
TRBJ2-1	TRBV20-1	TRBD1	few	CSARERDSPYNEQFF	TGCAGTGCTAGAGAACGGGACAGTCCCTACAATGAGCAGTTCTTC
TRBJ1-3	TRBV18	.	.	CASSPRGNTGNTIYF	TGTGCCAGCTCACCACGAGGGAATACTGGAAACACCATATATTTT
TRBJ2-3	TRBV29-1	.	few	CSVEPRLSTDTQYF	TGCAGCGTTGAACCCCGTTTAAGCACAGATACGCAGTATTTT
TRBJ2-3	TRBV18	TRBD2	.	CASSPPLAGGLDTQYF	TGTGCCAGCTCACCACCACTAGCGGGAGGTCTAGATACGCAGTATTTT
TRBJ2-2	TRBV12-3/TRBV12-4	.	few	CASSEPNTGELFF	TGTGCCAGCAGTGAACCGAACACCGGGGAGCTGTTTTTT
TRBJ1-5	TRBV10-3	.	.	CAISESIRGGNQPQHF	TGTGCCATCAGTGAGTCGATCAGGGGTGGCAATCAGCCCCAGCATTTT
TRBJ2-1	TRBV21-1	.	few	CASSNLLAGSHNEQFF	TGTGCCAGCAGCAACCTACTAGCGGGGAGTCACAATGAGCAGTTCTTC
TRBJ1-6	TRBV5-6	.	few	CASSNYRDSPLHF	TGTGCCAGCAGTAATTACAGGGATTCACCCCTCCACTTT
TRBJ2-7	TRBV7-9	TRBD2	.	CASSPSGRISYEQYF	TGTGCCAGCAGCCCTAGCGGGAGGATCTCCTACGAGCAGTACTTC
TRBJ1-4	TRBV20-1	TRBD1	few	CSAKDRMDEKLFF	TGCAGTGCCAAGGACAGGATGGACGAAAAACTGTTTTTT
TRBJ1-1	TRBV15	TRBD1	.	CATSRGGTDNTEAFF	TGTGCCACCAGCAGAGGTGGGACAGACAACACTGAAGCTTTCTTT
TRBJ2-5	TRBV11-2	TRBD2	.	CASSLFATGGRAGRETQYF	TGTGCCAGCAGCTTATTTGCAACAGGCGGGAGGGCCGGTCGTGAGACCCAGTACTTC
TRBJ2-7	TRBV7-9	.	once	CASSLGQGQDEQYF	TGTGCCAGCAGCTTAGGCCAGGGTCAGGACGAGCAGTACTTC
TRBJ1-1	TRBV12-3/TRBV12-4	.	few	CASSFRGPRDTPHTEAFF	TGTGCCAGCAGTTTCCGGGGGCCCCGGGACACCCCGCACACTGAAGCTTTCTTT
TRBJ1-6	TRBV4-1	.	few	CASSQPTGPRAKSPLHF	TGCGCCAGCAGCCAACCTACAGGGCCGCGGGCAAAATCACCCCTCCACTTT
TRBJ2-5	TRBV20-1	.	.	CSARRYGPQETQYF	TGCAGTGCTAGACGGTACGGCCCCCAAGAGACCCAGTACTTC
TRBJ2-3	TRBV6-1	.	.	CASSASIRTDTQYF	TGTGCCAGCAGTGCAAGTATCCGCACAGATACGCAGTATTTT
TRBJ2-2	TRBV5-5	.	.	CASSVTAANTGELFF	TGTGCCAGCAGCGTGACAGCCGCGAACACCGGGGAGCTGTTTTTT
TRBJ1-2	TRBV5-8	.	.	CASRFQGRGGYTF	TGTGCCAGCAGATTCCAGGGTCGTGGCGGCTACACCTTC
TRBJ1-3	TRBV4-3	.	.	CASSQDMTRAGNTIYF	TGCGCCAGCAGCCAAGATATGACCCGAGCTGGAAACACCATATATTTT
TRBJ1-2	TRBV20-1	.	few	CSAPQQGPSGYTF	TGCAGTGCCCCCCAACAAGGTCCGAGTGGCTACACCTTC
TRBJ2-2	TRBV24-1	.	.	CATSADRYTGELFF	TGTGCCACCAGTGCGGACAGATACACCGGGGAGCTGTTTTTT
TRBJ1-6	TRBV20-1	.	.	CSTRNGDSPLHF	TGCAGTACAAGAAACGGGGATTCACCCCTCCACTTT
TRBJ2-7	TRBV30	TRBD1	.	CAWSVLDREYEQYF	TGTGCCTGGAGTGTATTGGACAGGGAATACGAGCAGTACTTC
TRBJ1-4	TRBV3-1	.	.	CASRAGGSTNEKLFF	TGTGCCAGCAGAGCTGGGGGGTCAACTAATGAAAAACTGTTTTTT
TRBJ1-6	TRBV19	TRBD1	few	CASMDRQRINSPLHF	TGTGCCAGTATGGACAGGCAGAGAATTAATTCACCCCTCCACTTT
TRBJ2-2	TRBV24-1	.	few	CATSQNTPGELFF	TGTGCCACCAGTCAAAACACCCCCGGGGAGCTGTTTTTT
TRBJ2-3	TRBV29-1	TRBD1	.	CSVGQGQSTDTQYF	TGCAGCGTTGGACAGGGACAGAGCACAGATACGCAGTATTTT
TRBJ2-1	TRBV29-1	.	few	CSVAWGQGFNNEQFF	TGCAGCGTTGCTTGGGGGCAGGGCTTCAACAATGAGCAGTTCTTC
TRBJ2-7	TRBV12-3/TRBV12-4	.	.	CASSSPIRDGSYEQYF	TGTGCCAGCAGTTCCCCTATCCGGGACGGCTCCTACGAGCAGTACTTC
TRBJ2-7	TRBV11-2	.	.	CASSLAGQMYEQYF	TGTGCCAGCAGCTTAGCTGGACAGATGTACGAGCAGTACTTC
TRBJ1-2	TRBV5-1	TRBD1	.	CASSPSGQGGYGYTF	TGCGCCAGCAGCCCGTCGGGACAGGGAGGCTATGGCTACACCTTC
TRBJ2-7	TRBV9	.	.	CASSSSYHEQYF	TGTGCCAGCAGCTCCAGTTACCACGAGCAGTACTTC
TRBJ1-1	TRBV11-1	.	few	CASSHPRLRTFTLNTEAFF	TGTGCCAGCAGCCACCCTAGATTGAGGACCTTCACTTTGAACACTGAAGCTTTCTTT
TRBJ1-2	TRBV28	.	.	CASSLGGQGSSYGYTF	TGTGCCAGCAGTTTAGGGGGGCAGGGTAGTAGCTATGGCTACACCTTC
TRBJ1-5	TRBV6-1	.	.	CASSEAITADQPQHF	TGTGCCAGCAGTGAAGCGATAACAGCCGATCAGCCCCAGCATTTT
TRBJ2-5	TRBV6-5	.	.	CASSYEHLQETQYF	TGTGCCAGCAGTTACGAACATCTCCAAGAGACCCAGTACTTC
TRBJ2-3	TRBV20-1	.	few	CSARDRMRLTQYF	TGCAGTGCTAGAGATCGAATGCGGCTTACGCAGTATTTT
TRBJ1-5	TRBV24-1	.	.	CATRGGANQPQHF	TGTGCCACCAGGGGGGGGGCCAATCAGCCCCAGCATTTT
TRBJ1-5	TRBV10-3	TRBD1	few	CAISDRTGGSQPQHF	TGTGCCATCAGTGATAGGACAGGGGGCTCTCAGCCCCAGCATTTT
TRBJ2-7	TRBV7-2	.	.	CASSLTGSVNYEQYF	TGTGCCAGCAGTTTGACAGGCTCAGTGAACTACGAGCAGTACTTC
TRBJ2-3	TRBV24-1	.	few	CATSEGLERTDTQYF	TGTGCCACCAGTGAAGGCCTCGAAAGGACAGATACGCAGTATTTT
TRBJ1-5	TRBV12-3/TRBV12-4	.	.	CASSPGQLDQPQHF	TGTGCCAGCAGTCCAGGACAGCTTGATCAGCCCCAGCATTTT
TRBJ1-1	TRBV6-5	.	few	CASSYSLGPVVEAFF	TGTGCCAGCAGTTACTCGTTAGGGCCAGTCGTTGAAGCTTTCTTT
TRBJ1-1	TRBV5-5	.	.	CASSLGMLSQKNTEAFF	TGTGCCAGCAGCTTGGGAATGCTGTCCCAAAAGAACACTGAAGCTTTCTTT
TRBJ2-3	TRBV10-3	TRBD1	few	CAISQQGTDTQYF	TGTGCCATCAGTCAACAGGGGACAGATACGCAGTATTTT
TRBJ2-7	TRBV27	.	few	CASSFDRRRQYF	TGTGCCAGCAGTTTTGACAGGAGACGGCAGTACTTC
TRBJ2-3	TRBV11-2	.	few	CASSLGDQRVGDTQYF	TGTGCCAGCAGCTTAGGGGACCAGAGGGTTGGAGATACGCAGTATTTT
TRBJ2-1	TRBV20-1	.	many	CSARWSNEQFF	TGCAGTGCTAGATGGAGCAATGAGCAGTTCTTC
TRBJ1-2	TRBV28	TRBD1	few	CASRLPGQTNYGYTF	TGTGCCAGCAGGCTACCGGGACAGACTAACTATGGCTACACCTTC
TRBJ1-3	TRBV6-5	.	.	CASSYSIGHRAGNTIYF	TGTGCCAGCAGTTACTCGATCGGACACCGGGCTGGAAACACCATATATTTT
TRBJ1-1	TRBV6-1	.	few	CASSATAMNTEAFF	TGTGCCAGCAGTGCGACAGCTATGAACACTGAAGCTTTCTTT
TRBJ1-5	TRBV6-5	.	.	CASSLKSTLYGNQPQHF	TGTGCCAGCAGTTTAAAGTCGACCCTATATGGCAATCAGCCCCAGCATTTT
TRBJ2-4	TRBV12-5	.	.	CASGLSGTSIQYF	TGTGCTAGTGGTTTGTCCGGGACTTCCATTCAGTACTTC
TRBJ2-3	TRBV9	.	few	CASSADGSTDTQYF	TGTGCCAGCAGCGCGGACGGAAGCACAGATACGCAGTATTTT